This T cell receptor (beta chain) was captured in a study of regulatory T cells in long-lasting Graves disease. Findings and limits, study-wide: Persistent patients had a count of shared public clonotypes (around 2,700) that exceeded that of new patients (about 930). Since the sample size was small, accuracy may have been reduced.

Combining iRepertoire HTBI primers with Arm-PCR of CDR3 regions, the authors built TCR beta libraries. TCRdb reprocessed the multiplex PCR reads with MiXCR, giving one entry per CDR3 protein. The data hold 500,000 to 700,000 distinct CDR3 sequences, with 15% to 20% observed a single time. The CDR3 consists of 15 residues. Trimming took 6 bases from V and 8 from J; bases not matched to a gene: 11. Time point specified: newly diagnosed GD, antithyroid drugs for less than 3 months. The TCR library was made from RNA that had been extracted from PBMCs in TRIzol. This clonotype showed up many times. The antigen remains undetermined. This sample also belongs to another study, concerning T cells in Graves' hyperthyroidism and ophthalmopathy. That paper adds: Ophthalmopathy cases were set apart from stable hyperthyroidism by a 13 V-J model.

The genes are TRBV12-3 or TRBV12-4 and TRBJ2-1; TRBD2 aligns across 9 bases. The TCR originated in a woman aged 25 to 39 with Graves disease. The material sequenced was peripheral blood mononuclear cells (PBMCs), taken at new diagnosis, from a patient treated with antithyroid drugs. The CDR3 DNA follows: TGTGCCAGCAGACCAGCGGGAGGCTCCCCCGATGAGCAGTTCTTC. It encodes CASRPAGGSPDEQFF.